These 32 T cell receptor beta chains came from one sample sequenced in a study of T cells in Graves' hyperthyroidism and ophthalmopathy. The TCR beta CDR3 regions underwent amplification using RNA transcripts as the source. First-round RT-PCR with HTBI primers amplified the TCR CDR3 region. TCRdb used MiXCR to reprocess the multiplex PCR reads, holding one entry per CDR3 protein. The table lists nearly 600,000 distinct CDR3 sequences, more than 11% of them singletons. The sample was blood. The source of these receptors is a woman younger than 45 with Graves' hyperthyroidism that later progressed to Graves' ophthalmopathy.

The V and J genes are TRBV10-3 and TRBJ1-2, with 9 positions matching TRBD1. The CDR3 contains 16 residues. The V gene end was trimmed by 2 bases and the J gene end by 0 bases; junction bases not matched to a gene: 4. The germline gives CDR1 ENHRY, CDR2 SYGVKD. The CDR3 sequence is CAISENRGPSNYGYTF. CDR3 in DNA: TGTGCCATCAGTGAGAACAGGGGGCCATCTAACTATGGCTACACCTTC.

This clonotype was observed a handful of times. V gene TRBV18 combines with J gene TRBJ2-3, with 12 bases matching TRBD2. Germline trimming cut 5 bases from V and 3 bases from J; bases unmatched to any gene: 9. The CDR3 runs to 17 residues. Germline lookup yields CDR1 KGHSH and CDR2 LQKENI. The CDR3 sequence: CASSFRLAGELTDTQYF. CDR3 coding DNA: TGTGCCAGCTCATTCCGACTAGCGGGAGAGTTGACAGATACGCAGTATTTT.

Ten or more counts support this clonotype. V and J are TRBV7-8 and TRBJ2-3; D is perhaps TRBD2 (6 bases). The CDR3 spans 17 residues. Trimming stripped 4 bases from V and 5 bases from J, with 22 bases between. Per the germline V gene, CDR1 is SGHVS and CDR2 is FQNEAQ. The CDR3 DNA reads TGTGCCAGCAGCTCTTCATCGTACAGTAGGAGGGGAGATACGCAGTATTTT. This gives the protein CASSSSSYSRRGDTQYF.

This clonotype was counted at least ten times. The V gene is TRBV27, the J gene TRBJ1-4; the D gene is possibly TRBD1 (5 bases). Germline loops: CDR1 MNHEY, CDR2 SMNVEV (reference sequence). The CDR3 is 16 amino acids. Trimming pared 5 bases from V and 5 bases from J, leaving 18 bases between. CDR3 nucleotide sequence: TGTGCCAGCAGTCCCCGGGACGCTTACACAAATGAAAAACTGTTTTTT. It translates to CASSPRDAYTNEKLFF.

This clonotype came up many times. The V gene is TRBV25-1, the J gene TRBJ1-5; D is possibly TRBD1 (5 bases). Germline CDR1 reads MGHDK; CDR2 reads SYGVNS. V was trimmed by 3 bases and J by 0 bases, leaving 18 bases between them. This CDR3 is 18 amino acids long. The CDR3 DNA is TGTGCCAGCAGTGATTCCCGGGACGGACTATTTAGCAATCAGCCCCAGCATTTT. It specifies CASSDSRDGLFSNQPQHF.

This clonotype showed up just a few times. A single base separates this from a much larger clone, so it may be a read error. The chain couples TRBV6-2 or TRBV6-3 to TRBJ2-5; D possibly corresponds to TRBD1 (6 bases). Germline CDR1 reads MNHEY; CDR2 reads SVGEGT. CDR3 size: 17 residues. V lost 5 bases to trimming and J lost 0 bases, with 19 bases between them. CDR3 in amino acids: CASSESMGALDQETQYF. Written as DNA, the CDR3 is TGTGCCAGCAGTGAGTCGATGGGGGCGTTGGACCAAGAGACCCAGTACTTC.

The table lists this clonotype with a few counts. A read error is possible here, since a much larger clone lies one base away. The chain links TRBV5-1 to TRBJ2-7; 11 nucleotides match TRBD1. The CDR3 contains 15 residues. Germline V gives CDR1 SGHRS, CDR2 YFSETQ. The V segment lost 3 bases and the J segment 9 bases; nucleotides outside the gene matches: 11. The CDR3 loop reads CASSSRTGGNDGQYF. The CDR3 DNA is TGCGCCAGCAGCTCGCGGACAGGGGGCAACGACGGGCAGTACTTC. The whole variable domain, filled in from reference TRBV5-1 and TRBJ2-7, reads KAGVTQTPRYLIKTRGQQVTLSCSPISGHRSVSWYQQTPGQGLQFLFEYFSETQRNKGNFPGRFSGRQFSNSRSEMNVSTLELGDSALYLCASSSRTGGNDGQYFGPGTRLTVT.

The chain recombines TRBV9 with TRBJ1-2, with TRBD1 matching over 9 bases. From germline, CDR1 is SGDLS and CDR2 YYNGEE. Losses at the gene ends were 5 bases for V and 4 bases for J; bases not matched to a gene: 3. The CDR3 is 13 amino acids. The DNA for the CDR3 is TGTGCCAGCAGTGGGGACAGGGTCTATGGCTACACCTTC. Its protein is CASSGDRVYGYTF.

CDR3 region: CSVVWDRRTNYGYTF. The CDR3 DNA sequence: TGCAGCGTTGTATGGGACAGGAGGACTAACTATGGCTACACCTTC. V usage is TRBV29-1 and J usage is TRBJ1-2, with TRBD1 matching over 8 bases. Germline V CDR1 and CDR2: SQVTM, ANQGSEA. This CDR3 is 15 amino acids long. J was trimmed by 0 bases and V by 4 bases; bases with no gene match: 7.

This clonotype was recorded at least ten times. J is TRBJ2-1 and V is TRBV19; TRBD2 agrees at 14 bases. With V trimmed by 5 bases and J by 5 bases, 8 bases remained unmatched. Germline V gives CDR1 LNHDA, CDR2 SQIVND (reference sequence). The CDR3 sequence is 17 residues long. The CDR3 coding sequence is TGTGCCAGTAGTCCCCAGGGACTAGCGGGAGCCCACAATGAGCAGTTCTTC. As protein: CASSPQGLAGAHNEQFF.

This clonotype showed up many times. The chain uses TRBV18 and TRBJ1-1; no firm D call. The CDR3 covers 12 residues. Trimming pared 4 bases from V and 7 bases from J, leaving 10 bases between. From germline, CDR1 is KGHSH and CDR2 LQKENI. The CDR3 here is CASSRGRFEAFF. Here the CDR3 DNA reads TGTGCCAGCTCACGGGGTAGGTTTGAAGCTTTCTTT.

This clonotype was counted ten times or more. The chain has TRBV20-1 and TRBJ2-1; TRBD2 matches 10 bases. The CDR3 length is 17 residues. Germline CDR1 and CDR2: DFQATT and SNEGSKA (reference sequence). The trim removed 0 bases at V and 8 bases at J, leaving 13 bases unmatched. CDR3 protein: CSARDLAGLAGEYEQFF. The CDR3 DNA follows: TGCAGTGCTAGAGATCTCGCAGGGCTAGCGGGAGAGTATGAGCAGTTCTTC.

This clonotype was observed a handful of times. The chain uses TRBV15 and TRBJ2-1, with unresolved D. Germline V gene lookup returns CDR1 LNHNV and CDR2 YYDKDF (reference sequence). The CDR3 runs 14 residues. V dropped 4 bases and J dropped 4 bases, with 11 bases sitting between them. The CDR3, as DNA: TGTGCCACCAGCAAGAGTATAGCATACAATGAGCAGTTCTTC. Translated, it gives CATSKSIAYNEQFF.

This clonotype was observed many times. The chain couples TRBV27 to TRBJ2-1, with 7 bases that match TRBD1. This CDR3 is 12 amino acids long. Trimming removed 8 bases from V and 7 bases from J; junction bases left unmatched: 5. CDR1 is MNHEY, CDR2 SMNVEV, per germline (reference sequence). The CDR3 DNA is TGTGCCAGCGGGACAGTCCTTAATGAGCAGTTCTTC. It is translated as CASGTVLNEQFF.

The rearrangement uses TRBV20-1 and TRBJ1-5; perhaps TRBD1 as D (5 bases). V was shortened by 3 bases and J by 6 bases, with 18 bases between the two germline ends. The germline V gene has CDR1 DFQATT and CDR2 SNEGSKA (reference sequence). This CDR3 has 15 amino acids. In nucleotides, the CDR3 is TGCAGTGCTAGTTCGGGGGGGGGGGTAGGTCAGCCCCAGCATTTT. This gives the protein CSASSGGGVGQPQHF.

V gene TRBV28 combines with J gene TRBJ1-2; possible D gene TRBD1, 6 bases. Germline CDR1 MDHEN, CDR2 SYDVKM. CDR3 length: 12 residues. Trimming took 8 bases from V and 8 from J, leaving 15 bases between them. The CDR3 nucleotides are TGTGCCAGCCTTACAGGGAGGGGAGGCTACACCTTC. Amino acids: CASLTGRGGYTF.

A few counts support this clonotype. The CDR3 DNA sequence: TGTGCCAGCAGCTTGGGACAAACCAAAAACATTCAGTACTTC. Protein sequence: CASSLGQTKNIQYF. V usage is TRBV5-6 and J usage is TRBJ2-4; D not certain. V was trimmed by 0 bases and J by 2 bases, leaving 6 bases between them. This CDR3 has 14 amino acids. Germline CDR1 reads SGHDT; CDR2 reads YYEEEE.

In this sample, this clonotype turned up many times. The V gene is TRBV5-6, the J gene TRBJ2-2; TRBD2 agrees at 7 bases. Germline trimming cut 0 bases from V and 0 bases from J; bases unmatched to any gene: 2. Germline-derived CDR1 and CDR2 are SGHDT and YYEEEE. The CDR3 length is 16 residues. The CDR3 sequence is CASSLVAGANTGELFF. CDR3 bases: TGTGCCAGCAGCTTGGTTGCGGGGGCGAACACCGGGGAGCTGTTTTTT.

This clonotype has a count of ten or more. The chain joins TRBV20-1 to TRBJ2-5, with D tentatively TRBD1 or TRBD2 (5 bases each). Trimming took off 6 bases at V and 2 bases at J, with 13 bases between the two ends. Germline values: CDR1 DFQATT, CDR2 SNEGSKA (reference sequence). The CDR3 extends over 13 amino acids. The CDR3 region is CSAHPGRQETQYF. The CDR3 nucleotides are TGCAGTGCCCACCCAGGGAGACAAGAGACCCAGTACTTC.

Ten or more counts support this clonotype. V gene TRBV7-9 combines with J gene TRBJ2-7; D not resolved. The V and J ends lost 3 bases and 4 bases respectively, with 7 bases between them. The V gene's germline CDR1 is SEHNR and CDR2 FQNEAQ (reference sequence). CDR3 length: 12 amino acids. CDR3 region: CASSLSWYEQYF. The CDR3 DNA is TGTGCCAGCAGCTTGTCCTGGTACGAGCAGTACTTC.

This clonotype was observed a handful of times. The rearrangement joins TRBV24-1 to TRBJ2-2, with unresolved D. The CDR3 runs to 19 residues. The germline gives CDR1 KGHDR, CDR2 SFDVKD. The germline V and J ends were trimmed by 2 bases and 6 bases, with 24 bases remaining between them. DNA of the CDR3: TGTGCCACCAGTGATTCATACCCCGGGCCTCTTCACCCCCCCGGGGAGCTGTTTTTT. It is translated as CATSDSYPGPLHPPGELFF.

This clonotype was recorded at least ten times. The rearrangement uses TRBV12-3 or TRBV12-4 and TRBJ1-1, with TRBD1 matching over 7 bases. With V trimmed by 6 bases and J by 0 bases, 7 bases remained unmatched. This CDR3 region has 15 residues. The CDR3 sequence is CASSLGGGMNTEAFF. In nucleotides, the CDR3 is TGTGCCAGCAGCCTAGGGGGCGGTATGAACACTGAAGCTTTCTTT.

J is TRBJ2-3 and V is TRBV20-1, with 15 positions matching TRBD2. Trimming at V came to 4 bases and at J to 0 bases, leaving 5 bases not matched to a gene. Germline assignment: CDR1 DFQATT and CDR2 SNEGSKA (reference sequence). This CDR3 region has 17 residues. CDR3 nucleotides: TGCAGTGCTAACCCCGGGACTAGCGGGAGGAGCACAGATACGCAGTATTTT. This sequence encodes CSANPGTSGRSTDTQYF.

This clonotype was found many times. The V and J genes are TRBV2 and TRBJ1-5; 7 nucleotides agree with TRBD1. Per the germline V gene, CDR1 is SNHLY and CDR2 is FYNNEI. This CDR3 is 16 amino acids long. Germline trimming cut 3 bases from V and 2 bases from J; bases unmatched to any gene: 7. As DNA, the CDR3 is TGTGCCAGCAGTGATACGCAGGGGGGAGGCAATCAGCCCCAGCATTTT. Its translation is CASSDTQGGGNQPQHF.

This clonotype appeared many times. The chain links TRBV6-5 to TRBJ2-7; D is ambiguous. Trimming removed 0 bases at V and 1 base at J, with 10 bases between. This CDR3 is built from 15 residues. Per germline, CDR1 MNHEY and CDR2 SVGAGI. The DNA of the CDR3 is TGTGCCAGCAGTTACTCACCAGATTCTTCCTACGAGCAGTACTTC. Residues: CASSYSPDSSYEQYF.

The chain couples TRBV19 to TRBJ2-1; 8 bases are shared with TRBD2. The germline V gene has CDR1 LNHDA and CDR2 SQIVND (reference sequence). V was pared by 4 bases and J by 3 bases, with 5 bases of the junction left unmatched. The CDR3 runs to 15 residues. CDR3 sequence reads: CASSNSGSYYNEQFF. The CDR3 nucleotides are TGTGCCAGTAGTAACAGCGGGAGTTACTACAATGAGCAGTTCTTC.

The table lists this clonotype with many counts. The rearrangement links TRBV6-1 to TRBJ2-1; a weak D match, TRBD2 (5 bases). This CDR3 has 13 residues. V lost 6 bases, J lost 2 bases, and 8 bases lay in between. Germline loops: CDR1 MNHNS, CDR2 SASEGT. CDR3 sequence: CASRAGTYNEQFF. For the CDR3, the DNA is TGTGCCAGCAGAGCCGGGACCTACAATGAGCAGTTCTTC.

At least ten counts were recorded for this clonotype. The CDR3 DNA sequence: TGTGCCAGCAGCTTGGTACTAGCGAGAAGCAATGAGCAGTTCTTC. Amino acid sequence: CASSLVLARSNEQFF. This chain uses TRBV11-1 with TRBJ2-1; the match to TRBD2 covers 7 bases. With V trimmed by 3 bases and J by 6 bases, 8 bases remained unmatched. Looked up from germline, CDR1 is SGHAT and CDR2 is FQDESV (reference sequence). This CDR3 is built from 15 residues.

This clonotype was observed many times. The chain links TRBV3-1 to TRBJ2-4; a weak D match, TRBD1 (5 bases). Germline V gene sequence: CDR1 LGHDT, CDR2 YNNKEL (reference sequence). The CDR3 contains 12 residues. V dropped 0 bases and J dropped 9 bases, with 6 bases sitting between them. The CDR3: CASSQEGAIQYF. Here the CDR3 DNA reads TGTGCCAGCAGCCAAGAAGGGGCCATTCAGTACTTC.

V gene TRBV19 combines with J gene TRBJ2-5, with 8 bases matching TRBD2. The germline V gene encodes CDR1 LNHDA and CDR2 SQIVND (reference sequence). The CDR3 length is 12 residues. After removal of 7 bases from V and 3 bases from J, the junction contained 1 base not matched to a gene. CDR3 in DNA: TGTGCCAGTACGGGAGGGGAAGAGACCCAGTACTTC. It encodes CASTGGEETQYF.

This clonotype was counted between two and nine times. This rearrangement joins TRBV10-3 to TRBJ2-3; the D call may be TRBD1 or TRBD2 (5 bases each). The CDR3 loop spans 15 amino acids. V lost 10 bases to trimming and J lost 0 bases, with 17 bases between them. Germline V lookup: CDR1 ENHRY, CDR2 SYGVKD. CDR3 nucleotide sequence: TGTGCCACCGAGGGTATACGGGGCAGCACAGATACGCAGTATTTT. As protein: CATEGIRGSTDTQYF.

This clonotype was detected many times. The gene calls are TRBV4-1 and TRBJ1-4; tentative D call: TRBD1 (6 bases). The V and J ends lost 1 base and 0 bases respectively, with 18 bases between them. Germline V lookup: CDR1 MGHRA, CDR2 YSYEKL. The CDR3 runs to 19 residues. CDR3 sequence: CASSQVEQGASATNEKLFF. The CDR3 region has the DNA TGCGCCAGCAGCCAAGTTGAACAGGGAGCTTCCGCAACTAATGAAAAACTGTTTTTT.